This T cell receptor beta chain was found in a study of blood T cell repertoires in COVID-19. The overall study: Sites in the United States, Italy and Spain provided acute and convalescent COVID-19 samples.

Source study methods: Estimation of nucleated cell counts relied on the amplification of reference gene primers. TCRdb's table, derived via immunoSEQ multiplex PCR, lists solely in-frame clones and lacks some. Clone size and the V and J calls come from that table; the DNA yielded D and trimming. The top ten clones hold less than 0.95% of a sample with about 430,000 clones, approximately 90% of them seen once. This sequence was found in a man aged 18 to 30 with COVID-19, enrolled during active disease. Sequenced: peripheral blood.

The CDR3 sequence is CASSTRTSGRGEETQYF. CDR3 DNA sequence: TGTGCCAGCAGTACCCGGACTAGCGGGAGGGGGGAGGAGACCCAGTACTTC. The V and J genes are TRBV25-1 and TRBJ2-5, with 15 bases fitting TRBD2. The V and J ends lost 5 bases and 5 bases, in that order; junction bases with no gene match: 9. Germline lookup yields CDR1 MGHDK and CDR2 SYGVNS. The CDR3 is 17 residues long.